This TCR beta chain was observed in a study of identical twins (dated by TCRdb to the mid-2010s). Study-level background: TCR alpha and beta repertoires from monozygotic twins, unrelated adults of various ages and cord blood were deep-sequenced to test whether fetal clonotypes persist. Replicate twin experiments were performed at different times using different library preparation protocols to rule out contamination.

This clonotype was seen only a few times. It has no known antigen specificity. No much larger clone is present one base from it, and per-base qualities are unavailable. Only healthy Caucasian donors were included. The twin cohort consisted of three pairs of female monozygotic twins, all aged roughly 18 to 30 years. Using Miltenyi CD45RO+ enrichment and human naive T-cell isolation kits, memory (CD45RO+) and naive T cells were isolated from PBMC. CDR1 is given as SGHRS and CDR2 as YFSETQ, both from the germline V gene. Its CDR3 holds 15 amino acids, cysteine through phenylalanine. The entry retains the CDR3 DNA only, 45 bases that are in frame from base 1. Cut back by 4 bases and 4 bases, the V and J ends lie 17 bases apart. The research as a whole found: Zero-insertion analyses could be partly confounded by invariant T cells such as MAIT and iNKT, although diverse VJ usage argued against such confounding for most clonotypes. Fewer insertions were carried by abundant cord blood beta clonotypes; a weaker similar trend was observed in young adult naive repertoires, while no such trend was observed in memory repertoires. Compared with coincidental sharing between unrelated individuals, out-of-frame TCR alpha sequences shared between twins showed an excess of sequences with low generation probability. Conclusions relied on cross-sectional statistical analysis, since the same donors could not be followed over many years. Out-of-frame TCR alpha sharing in monozygotic twins was systematically underestimated by recombination models, whereas sharing between unrelated individuals was in agreement with the recombination models. Excess twin sharing in beta out-of-frame sequences was weaker because fewer shared sequences lowered the signal-to-noise ratio.

Libraries were made using 5' RACE. The run used an Illumina HiSeq 2000. A universal primer binding site was added through template switching, and the final cDNA carried a unique molecular identifier so that TCR cDNA molecules could be counted accurately. First-strand cDNA for TCR alpha and beta chains was synthesized from specific primers in the conserved constant-segment region. Each cDNA library was double barcoded, with a SMART-Mk sample barcode plus Illumina barcodes, to control for contamination. TruSeq adapter sequences and Illumina sample barcodes were added in two successive PCR steps. The TCR alpha and beta cDNA libraries were sequenced on the Illumina HiSeq platform using custom primers. The study's processing was this. MiGEC was used to process raw reads and extract unique molecular identifiers, and MiXCR was used to find CDR3 positions. For each individual, recombination models were inferred using an EM algorithm with the repgenHMM and IGoR tools. Shared clonotype analysis was performed with the tcR package in R, normalizing sharing by the product of cloneset sizes. To study raw recombination without the effects of thymic and clonal selection, out-of-frame nonproductive sequences were analyzed. The raw public reads went through TCRdb reprocessing: fastp at Q25, MiXCR clone calling, in-frame beta chains kept. Rows merge per CDR3 protein into single entries with the most common DNA and genes. The V and J calls and clone size are TCRdb's, not the authors'. The sample yields under 250,000 distinct CDR3 sequences; 9.5% to 15% were counted once. 3.5% to 4.5% of the sample is held by the ten biggest clonotypes.

A further study also used this sample, focusing on yellow fever vaccine responses in identical twins. The second investigation adds: According to the authors, in identical twins the way T cells responded to vaccination appeared partly convergent and partly personalized. In identical twins, the study followed T cell clones that responded to the vaccine with precision.

The V and J genes are TRBV5-1 and TRBJ1-1; a weak D assignment points to TRBD1 (6 bases agree). The receptor was isolated from a young woman in good health. Sequencing was done on a sample of memory (CD45RO+) T cells sorted from blood. The cell subset or site label corresponds to: CD45RO+ enriched T cells. The DNA sequence follows: TGCGCCAGCAGCCCTGGAACAGGGCCCACCACTGAAGCTTTCTTT. Its protein reads: CASSPGTGPTTEAFF.